A single T cell receptor (beta chain) is shown here with its context. Antigen: not known. The CDR3 consists of 14 residues. Germline lookup yields CDR1 SQVTM and CDR2 ANQGSEA. J lost 0 bases, V lost 3 bases, and 3 bases had no gene match. The PCR used 60 Vbeta and 13 Jbeta primers. Only in-frame clones appear in the TCRdb table, and some are missing; sequencing was by immunoSEQ multiplex PCR. The data show fewer than 150,000 clones, around 80% seen once. This entry belongs to a study of cytomegalovirus exposure and HLA in healthy donors. Study-wide results and limits: Information on immune exposure was restricted to one variable (CMV serostatus). The majority of CMV-associated TCR beta chains were reported as apparently HLA-restricted in a later analysis. Association of a missense DCLRE1C variant with TCR beta V- and J-gene trimming was reported in a later analysis. Many donors carried some public TCRs, although rarity characterized most TCR sequences.

Sequencing was done on a sample of PBMCs. The TCR comes from a female donor in good health and CMV-seronegative. V gene TRBV29-1 combines with J gene TRBJ2-3; 7 bases agree with TRBD1. For the CDR3, the DNA is TGCAGCGTTGATGGGACAGCTAGCACAGATACGCAGTATTTT. Translating gives CSVDGTASTDTQYF.